This T cell receptor beta chain was identified in a study of response to subunit inactivated influenza vaccine. Regarding the study as a whole: Few additional T cells are recruited per seasonal influenza vaccination, authors suggested.

The junction had 9 bases not matched to a gene; V was cut back by 1 base and J by 5 bases. Germline V gives CDR1 SGHVS, CDR2 FNYEAQ. The CDR3 runs 16 residues. Using its own MiXCR run on the RT-PCR reads, TCRdb lists one record per CDR3 protein. Among about 500,000 distinct CDR3 sequences, approximately 15% were seen once, and the ten largest hold roughly 3.1%. The sample holds a few counts of this clonotype. What it recognizes is unknown. The chain recombines TRBV7-6 with TRBJ2-7; 9 nucleotides line up with TRBD2. This TCR was recovered from a man between 50 and 75 years old who received an inactivated influenza vaccine. Material: CD4+ T cells sorted from PBMCs, obtained about 24 months after vaccination. Written as DNA, the CDR3 is TGTGCCAGCAGCTTAGTATCTAGCGGGAATCGACACGAGCAGTACTTC. Its protein product is CASSLVSSGNRHEQYF.